This TCR beta chain was retrieved from a study of Graves' ophthalmopathy and Graves' hyperthyroidism. For repertoire sequencing, the TCR beta CDR3 regions were amplified from RNA transcripts. The first round was an RT-PCR with HTBI primers, and the second round was a multiplex PCR. TCRdb reprocessed the multiplex PCR reads via MiXCR and lists one record per CDR3 protein. The table lists 680,000 or so distinct CDR3 sequences, about a fifth of them singletons. This clonotype was seen repeatedly, ten times or more. What it binds is unknown. Findings and limits, study-wide: The model flagged ophthalmopathy progression at approximately 70% sensitivity and 72% to 75% specificity.

The TCR was taken from a woman younger than 35 with stable Graves' hyperthyroidism. Some clones in this sample may be carry-over from other donors' samples. The specimen sequenced was peripheral blood.

CDR3 coding DNA: TGTGCCAGCAGTTACGTCTCCTCTGGGGCCAACGTCCTGACTTTC. Its protein product is CASSYVSSGANVLTF. The chain is built from TRBV6-5 and TRBJ2-6; D call uncertain. The CDR3 is 15 residues long. Germline V gives CDR1 MNHEY, CDR2 SVGAGI. The ends were cut back, 2 bases at V and 0 bases at J, with 5 bases in the middle.